The T cell receptor beta chain described here comes from a study of beta chain features in type 1 diabetes. Sequencing targeted expressed TCRB transcripts, as all isolated RNA had been reverse transcribed. Using immunoSEQ multiplex PCR, the repertoire was profiled, and TCRdb retains in-frame clones only, with some absent. The table records about 900,000 clones, 17% of them present only once. Germline assignment: CDR1 ENHRY and CDR2 SYGVKD. This CDR3 contains 14 residues. V was trimmed by 2 bases and J by 8 bases, leaving 15 bases between them. Per donor, one heparinised blood draw averaged roughly 110 mL.

Sample: naive CD4+ T cells from blood. This clonotype was obtained from a woman aged 18-29 years in good health. The chain couples TRBV10-3 to TRBJ1-2; TRBD1 might be the D (5 bases). The CDR3 DNA follows: TGTGCCATCAGTGAGCAAGACAGCGATGGGGGCTACACCTTC. Its protein product is CAISEQDSDGGYTF.